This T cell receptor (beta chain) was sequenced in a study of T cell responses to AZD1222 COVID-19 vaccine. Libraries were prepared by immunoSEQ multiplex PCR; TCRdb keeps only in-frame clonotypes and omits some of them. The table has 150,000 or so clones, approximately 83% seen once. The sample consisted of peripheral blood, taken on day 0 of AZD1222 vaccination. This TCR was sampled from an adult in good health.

CDR3 DNA: TGCAGCGTTGAAGACGGACAGGGAGAGTTCTTC. Its protein product is CSVEDGQGEFF. This chain joins TRBV29-1 and TRBJ2-1, with TRBD1 matching 8 bases. CDR3 length: 11 residues. Germline V gene data show CDR1 as SQVTM and CDR2 as ANQGSEA. The J segment lost 14 bases and the V segment lost 0 bases, leaving 3 bases of the junction unmatched.